This T cell receptor (beta chain) was captured by sequencing in a study of T cells in Graves' hyperthyroidism and ophthalmopathy. The sample holds a few counts of this clonotype. Its antigen remains unknown. Study-level points and caveats: Ophthalmopathy and stable hyperthyroidism were told apart by a 13 V-J model. Most expanded thyroid clonotypes above 0.001 recurred in blood.

Stable hyperthyroidism: no ophthalmopathy progression over 18 months of follow-up. The authors obtained PBMCs from about 9.5 ml of fresh peripheral blood. Trimming removed 5 bases from V and 3 bases from J, with 25 bases in between. Per the germline V gene, CDR1 is SGHNT and CDR2 is YENEEA. The CDR3 extends over 18 amino acids. There were TCR beta CDR3 regions amplified from RNA transcripts. The study used the HTBI primer set for a first-round RT-PCR of the TCR CDR3. A single record per CDR3 protein comes from TCRdb applying MiXCR to the multiplex PCR reads. The data show hundreds of thousands of distinct CDR3 sequences, approximately 13% seen once.

The source of this sequence is a woman between 18 and 30 years old with Graves' hyperthyroidism. Sequencing used blood. The chain carries TRBV11-3 and TRBJ2-5; maybe TRBD1 (6 bases). The CDR3 loop is CASSQGVWGRGSEETQYF. CDR3 DNA sequence: TGTGCCAGCAGCCAAGGCGTGTGGGGCAGGGGTTCTGAAGAGACCCAGTACTTC.